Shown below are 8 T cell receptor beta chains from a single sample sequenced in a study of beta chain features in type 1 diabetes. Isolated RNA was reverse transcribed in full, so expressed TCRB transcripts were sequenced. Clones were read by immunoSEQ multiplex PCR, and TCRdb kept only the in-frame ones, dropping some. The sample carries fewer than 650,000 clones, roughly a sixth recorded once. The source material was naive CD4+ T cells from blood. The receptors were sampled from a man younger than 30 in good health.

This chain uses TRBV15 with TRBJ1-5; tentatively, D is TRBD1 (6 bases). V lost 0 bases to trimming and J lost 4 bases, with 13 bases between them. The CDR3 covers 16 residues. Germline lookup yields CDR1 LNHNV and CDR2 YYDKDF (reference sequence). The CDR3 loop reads CATSRDPTGKNQPQHF. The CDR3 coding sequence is TGTGCCACCAGCAGAGATCCTACAGGGAAGAATCAGCCCCAGCATTTT.

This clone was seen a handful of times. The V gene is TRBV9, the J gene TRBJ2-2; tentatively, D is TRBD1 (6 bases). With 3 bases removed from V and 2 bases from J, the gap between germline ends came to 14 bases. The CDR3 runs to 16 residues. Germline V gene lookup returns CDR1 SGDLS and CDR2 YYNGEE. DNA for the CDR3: TGTGCCAGCAGCGCTAGCCAGGGGCGTAACACCGGGGAGCTGTTTTTT. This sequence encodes CASSASQGRNTGELFF. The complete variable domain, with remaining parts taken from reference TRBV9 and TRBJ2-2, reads DSGVTQTPKHLITATGQRVTLRCSPRSGDLSVYWYQQSLDQGLQFLIQYYNGEERAKGNILERFSAQQFPDLHSELNLSSLELGDSALYFCASSASQGRNTGELFFGEGSRLTVL.

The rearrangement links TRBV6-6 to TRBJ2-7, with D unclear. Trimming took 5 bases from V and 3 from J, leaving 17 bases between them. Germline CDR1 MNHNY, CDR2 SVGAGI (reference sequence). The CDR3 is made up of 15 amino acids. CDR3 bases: TGTGCCAGCAGTCGCCCCGGCAGAGTCGACTACGAGCAGTACTTC. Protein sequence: CASSRPGRVDYEQYF.

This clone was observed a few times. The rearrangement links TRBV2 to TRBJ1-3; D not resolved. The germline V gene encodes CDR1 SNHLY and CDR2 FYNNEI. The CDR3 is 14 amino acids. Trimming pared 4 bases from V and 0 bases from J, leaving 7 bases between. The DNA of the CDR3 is TGTGCCAGCAGTGTAGGGAGCTCTGGAAACACCATATATTTT. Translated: CASSVGSSGNTIYF.

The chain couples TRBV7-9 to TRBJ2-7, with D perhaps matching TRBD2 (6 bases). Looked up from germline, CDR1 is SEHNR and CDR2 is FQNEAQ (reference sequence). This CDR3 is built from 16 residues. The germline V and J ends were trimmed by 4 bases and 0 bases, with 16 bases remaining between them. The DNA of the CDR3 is TGTGCCAGCAGCTCCCTTAGCGGACCAATCTCCTACGAGCAGTACTTC. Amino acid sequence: CASSSLSGPISYEQYF. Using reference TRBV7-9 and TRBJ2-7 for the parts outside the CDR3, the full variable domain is DTGVSQNPRHKITKRGQNVTFRCDPISEHNRLYWYRQTLGQGPEFLTYFQNEAQLEKSRLLSDRFSAERPKGSFSTLEIQRTEQGDSAMYLCASSSLSGPISYEQYFGPGTRLTVT.

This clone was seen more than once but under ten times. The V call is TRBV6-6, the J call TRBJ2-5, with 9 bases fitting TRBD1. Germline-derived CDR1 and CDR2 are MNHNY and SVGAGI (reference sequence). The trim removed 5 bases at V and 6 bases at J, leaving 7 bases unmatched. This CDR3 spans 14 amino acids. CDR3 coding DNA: TGTGCCAGCAGTCCGGACAGGGGAGGGCAGACCCAGTACTTC. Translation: CASSPDRGGQTQYF.

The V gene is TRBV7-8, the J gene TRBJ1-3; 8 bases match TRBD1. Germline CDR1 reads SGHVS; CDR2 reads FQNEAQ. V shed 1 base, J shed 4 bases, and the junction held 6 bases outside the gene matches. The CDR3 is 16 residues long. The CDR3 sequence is CASSLGQGHRGNTIYF. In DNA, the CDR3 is TGTGCCAGCAGCTTAGGACAGGGGCACAGAGGAAACACCATATATTTT.

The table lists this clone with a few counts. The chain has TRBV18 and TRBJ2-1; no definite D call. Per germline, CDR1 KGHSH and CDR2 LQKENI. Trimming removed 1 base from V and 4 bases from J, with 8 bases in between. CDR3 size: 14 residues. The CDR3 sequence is CASSPRVGYNEQFF. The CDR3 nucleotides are TGTGCCAGCTCACCACGGGTGGGATACAATGAGCAGTTCTTC.